What follows are 10 T cell receptor beta chains derived from one specimen sequenced in a study of OX40 agonist ivuxolimab in advanced cancers. Measured with immunoSEQ multiplex PCR; TCRdb has only the in-frame clones, and not every one. Of roughly 61,000 clones in the sample, about 87% were seen once. The material was CD4+ or CD8+ T cells sorted from blood, obtained in a trial of the OX40 agonist ivuxolimab. These receptors came from an adult with an advanced solid tumor such as melanoma, head and neck, liver or kidney cancer.

The genes are TRBV6-5 and TRBJ1-4, with a tentative D call TRBD1 (6 bases). The CDR3 totals 14 residues. Trimming cost V 5 bases and J 3 bases, with 10 bases left between them. Germline CDR1 MNHEY, CDR2 SVGAGI. CDR3 region: CASSRQEPNEKLFF. The CDR3 bases are TGTGCCAGCAGTCGACAGGAGCCTAATGAAAAACTGTTTTTT.

This chain links TRBV27 with TRBJ2-3; 9 bases are a match to TRBD2. The ends lost 2 bases at V and 1 base at J; junction bases unmatched: 4. The CDR3 contains 16 residues. Per germline, CDR1 MNHEY and CDR2 SMNVEV (reference sequence). CDR3 bases: TGTGCCAGCAGTTTAGCCCCTAGCGGGGGCACAGATACGCAGTATTTT. Translated, it gives CASSLAPSGGTDTQYF.

This chain's CDR3 is CASSALSGRSTEAFF. CDR3 DNA sequence: TGTGCCAGCAGCGCTTTATCCGGGAGGAGCACTGAAGCTTTCTTT. The gene calls are TRBV7-3 and TRBJ1-1, with D unresolved. The CDR3 spans 15 residues. The V end was cut by 5 bases, the J end by 4 bases, with 17 bases between. The V gene's germline CDR1 is SGHTA and CDR2 FQGTGA.

The rearrangement joins TRBV2 to TRBJ1-2, with D perhaps matching TRBD1 (5 bases). The CDR3 extends over 17 amino acids. Per the germline V gene, CDR1 is SNHLY and CDR2 is FYNNEI. Deletions cut 0 bases from V and 0 bases from J, with 14 bases between. CDR3 region: CASSEAGADTANYGYTF. The CDR3 DNA follows: TGTGCCAGCAGTGAAGCAGGAGCGGACACTGCTAACTATGGCTACACCTTC.

CDR3 sequence reads: CATNRGRTNTEAFF. The CDR3 DNA reads TGTGCCACCAACAGGGGGCGAACGAACACTGAAGCTTTCTTT. The J gene is TRBJ1-1, the V gene TRBV6-6, with TRBD1 matching 9 bases. CDR1 and CDR2 (germline): MNHNY, SVGAGI (reference sequence). CDR3 size: 14 residues. V lost 10 bases and J lost 1; bases outside the gene matches: 7.

This chain uses TRBV14 with TRBJ1-4, with TRBD1 as a possible D gene (6 bases). The CDR3 spans 15 residues. Germline V lookup: CDR1 SGHDN, CDR2 FVKESK. V was cut by 4 bases and J by 0 bases, with 9 bases left in between. The DNA of the CDR3 is TGTGCCAGCAGCCCGGGACAAGCAACTAATGAAAAACTGTTTTTT. Amino acid sequence: CASSPGQATNEKLFF.

The chain joins TRBV10-3 to TRBJ2-6; the match to TRBD2 covers 11 bases. CDR1 ENHRY and CDR2 SYGVKD come from the germline V gene. This CDR3 has 19 amino acids. The trim removed 0 bases at V and 0 bases at J, leaving 4 bases unmatched. The CDR3 nucleotides read TGTGCCATCAGTGAGTCGGGACTAGCGGAAGGCTCTGGGGCCAACGTCCTGACTTTC. It codes for CAISESGLAEGSGANVLTF.

The V gene is TRBV15, the J gene TRBJ2-1, with D unclear. The V and J ends lost 3 bases and 4 bases respectively, with 10 bases between them. CDR1 and CDR2 (germline): LNHNV, YYDKDF (reference sequence). CDR3 length: 14 amino acids. CDR3 protein: CATSSGEVYNEQFF. The CDR3 DNA sequence: TGTGCCACCAGCAGTGGAGAGGTATACAATGAGCAGTTCTTC.

The chain recombines TRBV11-2 with TRBJ1-2; no firm D call. V shed 1 base and J shed 4 bases, with 13 bases lying between them. The CDR3 is 15 amino acids. Germline CDR1 reads SGHAT; CDR2 reads FQNNGV. The CDR3 here is CASSLAHLAGYGYTF. CDR3 coding DNA: TGTGCCAGCAGCTTAGCCCACCTGGCGGGCTATGGCTACACCTTC. Full variable domain (outside the CDR3, taken from reference TRBV11-2 and TRBJ1-2): EAGVAQSPRYKIIEKRQSVAFWCNPISGHATLYWYQQILGQGPKLLIQFQNNGVVDDSQLPKDRFSAERLKGVDSTLKIQPAKLEDSAVYLCASSLAHLAGYGYTFGSGTRLTVV.

The V and J genes are TRBV21-1 and TRBJ2-1; the tabulated D call, TRBD1, remains unverified against the DNA. TRBV21-1 corresponds to a pseudogene. The CDR3 sequence is 15 residues long. The CDR3 protein is CASRPGQPLYNEQFF. For the CDR3, the DNA is TGTGCCAGCAGGCCGGGACAGCCGCTTTACAATGAGCAGTTCTTC.